The T cell receptor beta chain under discussion was sequenced for a study of cytomegalovirus exposure and HLA in healthy donors. Regarding the study as a whole: In a later analysis, first-cohort TCR clusters were found to tend to co-occur in the roughly 120 validation repertoires. The authors listed 164 TCR beta chains as cytomegalovirus-associated.

CDR1 and CDR2 (germline): SGHVS, FQNEAQ. V lost 4 bases and J lost 3; bases outside the gene matches: 9. The CDR3 has 16 residues. The method was immunoSEQ multiplex PCR; TCRdb's version includes in-frame clones alone and lacks a portion of them. The table shows around 220,000 clones, with 75% to 90% occurring only once. With respect to this clone: Its specificity is unknown.

This TCR derives from a woman aged 25 to 39 in good health and CMV-seropositive. The sequenced material came from PBMCs. This chain joins TRBV7-8 and TRBJ2-7; 10 bases align to TRBD2. This CDR3 reads CASSSPGTSAIYEQYF. The DNA of the CDR3 is TGTGCCAGCAGCTCGCCGGGGACTAGCGCGATCTACGAGCAGTACTTC.